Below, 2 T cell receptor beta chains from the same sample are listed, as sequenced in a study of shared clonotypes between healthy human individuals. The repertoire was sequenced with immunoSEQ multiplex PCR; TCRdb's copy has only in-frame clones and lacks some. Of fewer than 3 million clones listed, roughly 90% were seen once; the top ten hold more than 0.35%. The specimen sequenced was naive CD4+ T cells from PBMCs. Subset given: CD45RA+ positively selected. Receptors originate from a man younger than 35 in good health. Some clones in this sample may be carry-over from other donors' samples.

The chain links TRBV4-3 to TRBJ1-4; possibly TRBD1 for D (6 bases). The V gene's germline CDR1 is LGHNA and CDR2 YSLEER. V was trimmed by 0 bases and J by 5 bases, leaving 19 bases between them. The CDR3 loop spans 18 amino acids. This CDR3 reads CASSQEGHREVRNEKLFF. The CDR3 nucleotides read TGCGCCAGCAGCCAAGAGGGGCACAGGGAGGTGAGAAATGAAAAACTGTTTTTT.

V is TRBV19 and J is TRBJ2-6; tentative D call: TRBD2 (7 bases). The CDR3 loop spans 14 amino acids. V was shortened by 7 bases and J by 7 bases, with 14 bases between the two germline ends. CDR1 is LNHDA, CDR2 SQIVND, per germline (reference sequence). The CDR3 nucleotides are TGTGCCAGTACCGAGGGGGGGGCCGCCAACGTCCTGACTTTC. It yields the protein CASTEGGAANVLTF.